This T cell receptor (beta chain) was profiled in a study of CD8+ T cells in alopecia areata. Study-wide findings and caveats: Relative to mice, TCR sharing across patients was less clear, a difference possibly HLA-related.

V was pared by 4 bases and J by 5 bases, with 7 bases between. The CDR3 runs to 12 residues. Germline CDR1 is SNHLY and CDR2 is FYNNEI. As the sequencing template, cDNA was produced by extracting RNA and reverse transcribing it. Produced via immunoSEQ multiplex PCR; TCRdb's table is partial and in-frame only. This sample has around 60,000 clones; about half occur once, and the top ten carry 20%. Indicated treatment: oral pan-JAK inhibitor, 5-10 mg twice daily. As regards this clone: Its target is unknown.

This clonotype was sampled from a human donor with alopecia areata. The sequences come from CD8+ T cells sorted from blood, collected around week 36, from a patient treated with tofacitinib. The rearrangement links TRBV2 to TRBJ2-3; D is unclear. The CDR3 spells CASSGAEDTQYF. CDR3 coding DNA: TGTGCCAGCAGTGGTGCGGAAGATACGCAGTATTTT.